This TCR beta chain was obtained from a study of OX40 agonist ivuxolimab in advanced cancers. Profiled with immunoSEQ multiplex PCR; TCRdb holds only in-frame clones, not every one. The sample contains 15,000 or so clones, 70% to 80% of which appear only once. In this sample, this clone is medium-sized. V was shortened by 4 bases and J by 10 bases, with 8 bases between the two germline ends. Per germline, CDR1 WSHSY and CDR2 SAAADI. This CDR3 is built from 12 residues. The source of this sequence is an adult with an advanced solid tumor such as melanoma, head and neck, liver or kidney cancer. Here the sequenced sample was CD4+ or CD8+ T cells sorted from blood, taken in a trial of the OX40 agonist ivuxolimab. The genes are TRBV10-2 and TRBJ1-6; D unclear. The CDR3 is CASSVWWSPLHF. The CDR3, as DNA: TGCGCCAGCAGTGTGTGGTGGTCACCCCTCCACTTT.